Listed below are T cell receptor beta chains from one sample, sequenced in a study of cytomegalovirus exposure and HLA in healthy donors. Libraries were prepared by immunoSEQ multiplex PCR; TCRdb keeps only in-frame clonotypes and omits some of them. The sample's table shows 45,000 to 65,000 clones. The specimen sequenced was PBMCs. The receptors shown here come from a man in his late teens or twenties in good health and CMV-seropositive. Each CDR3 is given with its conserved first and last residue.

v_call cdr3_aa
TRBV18 CASSPRGSRGTNEKLFF
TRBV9 CASRGTSGDTIYF
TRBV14 CASSRTGSGNTIYF
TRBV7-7 CASSPGGSGTYEQYF
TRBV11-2 CASSPTPDRGDEQYF
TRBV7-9 CASYRTSLRTDTQYF
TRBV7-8 CASSLGGGREIYEQYF
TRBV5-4 CASSFTGREDTQYF
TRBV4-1 CASSQGVAFGRGHNQPQHF
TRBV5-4 CASGFFSGRASYEQYF
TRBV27 CASSPRTVGLNTEAFF
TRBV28 CASRNTGNYGYTF
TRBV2 CASIGLDEQFF
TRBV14 CASSQASYNEQFF
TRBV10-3 CAISRLAGAYEQYF
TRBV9 CASSVAGGGEKLFF
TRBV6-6 CASTNGLRGIYEQYF
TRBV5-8 CASSLNRRYGYTF
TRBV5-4 CASSFDSTGLGEQYF
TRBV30 CAWSVDISYEQYF
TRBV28 CASSSRGGGNYGYTF
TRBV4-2 CASSQARGRDNQPQHF
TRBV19 CASSTGPYGYTF
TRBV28 CASSGGWEKLFF
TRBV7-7 CASSISGDLTDTQYF
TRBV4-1 CASSPFRGNTGELFF
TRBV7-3 CASSLGAHQETQYF
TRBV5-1 CASSRYRGEQYF
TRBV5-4 CASSWNRGSNTGELFF
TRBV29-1 CSTTSGQETQYF
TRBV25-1 CASSEYISELNYNEQFF
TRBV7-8 CASSPRGGEVNYGYTF
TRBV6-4 CASSDDQDIQYF
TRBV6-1 CASSTELNQPQHF
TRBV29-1 CSVEGLTGVTDTQYF
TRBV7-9 CASSSKVGQRSEQYF
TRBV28 CASSFNRGINEKLFF
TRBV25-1 CASSATQQGANYGYTF
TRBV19 CASSIIGTGAYGYTF
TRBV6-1 CASSGYTRPVTQYF
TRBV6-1 CASSARGRADTQYF
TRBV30 CAWSVPERGLVETQYF
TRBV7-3 CASSDGTSGSINEQYF
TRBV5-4 CASSLRLAGGSDEQFF
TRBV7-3 CASGPTVGGETQYF